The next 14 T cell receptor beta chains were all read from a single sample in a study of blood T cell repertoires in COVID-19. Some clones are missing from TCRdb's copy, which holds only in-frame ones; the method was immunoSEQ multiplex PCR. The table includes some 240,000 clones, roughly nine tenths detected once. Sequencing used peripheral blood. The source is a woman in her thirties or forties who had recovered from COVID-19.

CDR3 loop: CASSWTGLMGEQFF. The CDR3, as DNA: TGTGCCAGCTCGTGGACAGGGTTAATGGGAGAGCAGTTCTTC. The chain recombines TRBV6-5 with TRBJ2-1, with 8 bases lining up with TRBD1. The CDR3 runs 14 residues. V lost 8 bases, J lost 10 bases, and 13 bases stayed unmatched. Germline CDR1 is MNHEY and CDR2 is SVGAGI.

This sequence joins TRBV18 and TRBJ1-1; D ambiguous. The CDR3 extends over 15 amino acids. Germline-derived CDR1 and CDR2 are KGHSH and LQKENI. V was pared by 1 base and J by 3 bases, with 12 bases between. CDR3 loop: CASSPREGADTEAFF. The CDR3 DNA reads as TGTGCCAGCTCACCACGAGAGGGCGCGGACACTGAAGCTTTCTTT.

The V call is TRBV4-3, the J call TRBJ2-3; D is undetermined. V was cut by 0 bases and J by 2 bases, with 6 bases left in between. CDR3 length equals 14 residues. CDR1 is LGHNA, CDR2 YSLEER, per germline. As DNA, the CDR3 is TGCGCCAGCAGCCAAGATGGGCCCACAGATACGCAGTATTTT. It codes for CASSQDGPTDTQYF.

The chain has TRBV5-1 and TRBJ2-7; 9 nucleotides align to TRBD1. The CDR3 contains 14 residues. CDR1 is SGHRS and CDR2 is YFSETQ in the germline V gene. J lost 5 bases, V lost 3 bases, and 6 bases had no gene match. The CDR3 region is CASSSTGTGHEQYF. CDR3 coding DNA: TGCGCCAGCAGCTCAACCGGGACAGGGCACGAGCAGTACTTC.

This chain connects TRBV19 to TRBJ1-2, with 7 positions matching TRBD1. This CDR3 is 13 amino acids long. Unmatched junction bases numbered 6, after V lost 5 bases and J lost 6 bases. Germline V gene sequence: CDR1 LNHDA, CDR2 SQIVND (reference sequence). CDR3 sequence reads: CASSLGGGDGYTF. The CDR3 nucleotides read TGTGCCAGTAGTCTTGGAGGGGGCGATGGCTACACCTTC.

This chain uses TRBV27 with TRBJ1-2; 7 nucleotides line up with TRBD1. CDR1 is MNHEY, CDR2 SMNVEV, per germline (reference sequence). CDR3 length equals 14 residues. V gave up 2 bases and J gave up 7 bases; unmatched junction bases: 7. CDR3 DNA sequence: TGTGCCAGCAGTTTAAAGGGGGCGCGTTCTGGCTACACCTTC. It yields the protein CASSLKGARSGYTF.

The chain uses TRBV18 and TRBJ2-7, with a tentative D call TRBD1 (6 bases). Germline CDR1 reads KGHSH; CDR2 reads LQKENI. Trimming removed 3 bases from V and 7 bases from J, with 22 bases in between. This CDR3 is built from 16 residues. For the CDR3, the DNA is TGTGCCAGCTCACCCTCCCATGGGGCAGGGGTAGGGGAGCAGTACTTC. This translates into CASSPSHGAGVGEQYF. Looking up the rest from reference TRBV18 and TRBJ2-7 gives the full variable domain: NAGVMQNPRHLVRRRGQEARLRCSPMKGHSHVYWYRQLPEEGLKFMVYLQKENIIDESGMPKERFSAEFPKEGPSILRIQQVVRGDSAAYFCASSPSHGAGVGEQYFGPGTRLTVT.

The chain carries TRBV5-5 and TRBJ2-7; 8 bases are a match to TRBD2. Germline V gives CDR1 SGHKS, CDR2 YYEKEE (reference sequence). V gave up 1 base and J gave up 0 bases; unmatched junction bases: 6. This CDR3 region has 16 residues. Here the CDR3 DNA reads TGTGCCAGCAGCTTGCTGGCGGGGGGTTTCTCCTACGAGCAGTACTTC. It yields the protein CASSLLAGGFSYEQYF.

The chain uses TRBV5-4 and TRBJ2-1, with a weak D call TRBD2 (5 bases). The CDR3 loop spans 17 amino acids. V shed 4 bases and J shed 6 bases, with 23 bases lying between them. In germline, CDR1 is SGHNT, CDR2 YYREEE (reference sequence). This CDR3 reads CASSHTGSGIIINEQFF. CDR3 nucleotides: TGTGCCAGCAGCCACACCGGCTCGGGGATTATAATCAATGAGCAGTTCTTC.

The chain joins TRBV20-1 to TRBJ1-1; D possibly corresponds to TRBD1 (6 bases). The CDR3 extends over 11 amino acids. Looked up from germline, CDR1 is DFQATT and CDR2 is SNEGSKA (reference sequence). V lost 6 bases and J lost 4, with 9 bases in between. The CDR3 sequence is CSARDITEAFF. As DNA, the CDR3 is TGCAGTGCCAGGGACATCACTGAAGCTTTCTTT.

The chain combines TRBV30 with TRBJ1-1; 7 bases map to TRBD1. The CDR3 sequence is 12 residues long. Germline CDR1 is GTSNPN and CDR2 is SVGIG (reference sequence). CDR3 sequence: CATEEPGQKAFF. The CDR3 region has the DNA TGTGCGACTGAGGAACCGGGACAGAAAGCTTTCTTT.

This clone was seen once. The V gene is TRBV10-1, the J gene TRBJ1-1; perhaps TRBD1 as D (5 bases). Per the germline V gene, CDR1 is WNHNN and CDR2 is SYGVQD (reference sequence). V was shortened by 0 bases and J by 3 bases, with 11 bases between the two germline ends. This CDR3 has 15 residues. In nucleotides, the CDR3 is TGCGCCAGCAGTGAGTCACTGGGGGGATACACTGAAGCTTTCTTT. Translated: CASSESLGGYTEAFF.

CDR3 amino acids: CASSGGQGDRELFF. CDR3 DNA sequence: TGTGCCAGCAGTGGGGGACAGGGAGACAGGGAGCTGTTTTTT. V usage is TRBV28 and J usage is TRBJ2-2; 9 positions agree with TRBD1. Germline V gives CDR1 MDHEN, CDR2 SYDVKM. After removal of 5 bases from V and 9 bases from J, the junction contained 7 bases not matched to a gene. The CDR3 is 14 residues long.

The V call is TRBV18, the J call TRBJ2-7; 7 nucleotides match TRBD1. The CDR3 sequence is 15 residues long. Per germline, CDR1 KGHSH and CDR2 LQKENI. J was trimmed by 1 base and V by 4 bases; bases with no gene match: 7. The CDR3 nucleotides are TGTGCCAGCTCACGCGACAGGGTTATGTCCTACGAGCAGTACTTC. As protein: CASSRDRVMSYEQYF.